These T cell receptor beta chains were read from a single sample in a study of blood T cell repertoires in COVID-19. Using immunoSEQ multiplex PCR, the repertoire was profiled, and TCRdb retains in-frame clones only, with some absent. The data contain about 480,000 clones, roughly 89% of them singletons. The material sequenced was peripheral blood. These receptors were collected from a woman between 45 and 60 years old with COVID-19, enrolled during active disease. Each CDR3 is given with its conserved first and last residue. D genes are given only for firm matches. For some rows the clone size is stated as once, few or many, or as a class when expanded; others skip it.

v_call	j_call	d_call	clone_size	cdr3_nt	cdr3_aa
TRBV29-1	TRBJ2-2	.	.	TGCAGCGTTTTACCGGCGAACACCGGGGAGCTGTTTTTT	CSVLPANTGELFF
TRBV6-5	TRBJ2-7	.	.	TGTGCCAGCAGTTACTCGGAGCTCCCCCGGCTCGGGCAGTACTTC	CASSYSELPRLGQYF
TRBV19	TRBJ1-6	.	.	TGTGCCAGTAGTTCCACGGGGGGATCACCCCTCCACTTT	CASSSTGGSPLHF
TRBV25-1	TRBJ2-7	.	.	TGTGCCAGCAGTGGAGCCTACGAGCAGTACTTC	CASSGAYEQYF
TRBV12-3/TRBV12-4	TRBJ1-2	.	.	TGTGCCAGCAGTTTAGTGACAGTATATGGCTACACCTTC	CASSLVTVYGYTF
TRBV11-1	TRBJ2-4	.	.	TGTGCCAGCAGCTTAGACGGGAGAGTGACCAAAAACATTCAGTACTTC	CASSLDGRVTKNIQYF
TRBV2	TRBJ1-1	TRBD1	.	TGTGCCAGCAGGGGGACAGGGGAGATTTCTGAAGCTTTCTTT	CASRGTGEISEAFF
TRBV29-1	TRBJ1-1	.	.	TGCAGCGTAAGTCAGACCCGGGACACTGAAGCTTTCTTT	CSVSQTRDTEAFF
TRBV6-5	TRBJ2-7	TRBD2	once	TGTGCCAGCGGACCTACTAGCGGATCCTACGAGCAGTACTTC	CASGPTSGSYEQYF
TRBV2	TRBJ1-2	.	.	TGTGCCAGCCGCGGGTATGGCTACACCTTC	CASRGYGYTF
TRBV27	TRBJ2-3	.	once	TGTGCCAGCAGTTCCGGGCCGTCAAGTCTGCGGGCTACGCAGTATTTT	CASSSGPSSLRATQYF
TRBV5-4	TRBJ1-1	.	.	TGTGCCAGCAGCTTGGGGCCCAGTTCGTTGAACACTGAAGCTTTCTTT	CASSLGPSSLNTEAFF
TRBV24-1	TRBJ2-7	TRBD1	once	TGTGCCACCAGTGGCTTACCTGGACAGGCGGTCTGGAGCGAGCAGTACTTC	CATSGLPGQAVWSEQYF
TRBV4-1	TRBJ1-2	TRBD1	.	TGCGCCAGCAGCCACTCGGACAGGAGCTATGGCTACACCTTC	CASSHSDRSYGYTF
TRBV12-3/TRBV12-4	TRBJ1-2	.	.	TGTGCCAGCAGTTTGGAGGGCTATGGCTACACCTTC	CASSLEGYGYTF
TRBV3-1/TRBV3-2	TRBJ1-2	.	.	TGTGCCAGCAGCTCCGGAGAAGTCTATGGCTACACCTTC	CASSSGEVYGYTF
TRBV24-1	TRBJ2-3	.	.	TGTGCCACCAGTGAACCCTCATCGGGGGGCCCAGATACGCAGTATTTT	CATSEPSSGGPDTQYF
TRBV5-1	TRBJ1-1	.	once	TGCGCCAGCAGCTTGGAGCGACAGCTGAACACTGAAGCTTTCTTT	CASSLERQLNTEAFF
TRBV5-1	TRBJ2-7	TRBD2	once	TGCGCCAGCAGCACCTCTAGCGGGGCCTACGAGCAGTACTTC	CASSTSSGAYEQYF
TRBV14	TRBJ1-2	TRBD1	few	TGTGCCAGCAGCCGGGGACAGGGGGTATCCGGTGGCTACACCTTC	CASSRGQGVSGGYTF
TRBV18	TRBJ2-7	.	.	TGTGCCAGCTCACTGGAGGGTGACGAGCAGTACTTC	CASSLEGDEQYF
TRBV5-4	TRBJ2-1	.	.	TGTGCCAGCAGCTTGGGTCCGAACGCGGACAACAATGAGCAGTTCTTC	CASSLGPNADNNEQFF
TRBV3-1/TRBV3-2	TRBJ2-7	.	.	TGTGCCAGCAGCCAAGTTTACTCCTACGAGCAGTACTTC	CASSQVYSYEQYF
TRBV23-1	TRBJ2-1	.	.	TGCGCCAGCATCAAAGGCGGGGAGAATGAGCAGTTCTTC	CASIKGGENEQFF
TRBV5-1	TRBJ2-7	.	.	TGCGCCAGCAGCGGGAGTCTTGGGGTCAACGAGCAGTACTTC	CASSGSLGVNEQYF
TRBV15	TRBJ2-3	.	.	TGTGCCACCAGCAGAGGTTCAGGGGAGGGAAGGAATACGCAGTATTTT	CATSRGSGEGRNTQYF
TRBV19	TRBJ1-1	.	.	TGTGCCAGTAGTACCTTACTCGGACAGATAAACACTGAAGCTTTCTTT	CASSTLLGQINTEAFF
TRBV5-4	TRBJ1-3	TRBD1	.	TGTGCCAGCAGCTTCGACAGGGTAGGAAACACCATATATTTT	CASSFDRVGNTIYF
TRBV10-1	TRBJ2-3	.	.	TGCGCCAGCAGTCCCGGCGGCTTGACAGATACGCAGTATTTT	CASSPGGLTDTQYF
TRBV7-7	TRBJ1-1	.	.	TGTGCCAGCAGTGCCCTTACAATGAACACTGAAGCTTTCTTT	CASSALTMNTEAFF
TRBV24-1	TRBJ1-3	TRBD1	.	TGTGCCACCAGTGATTTAGGACAGGCTGTATTTGGAAACACCATATATTTT	CATSDLGQAVFGNTIYF
TRBV6-5	TRBJ2-1	TRBD1	few	TGTGCCAGCAGTTACTCGAACAGGGGGCCCTACAATGAGCAGTTCTTC	CASSYSNRGPYNEQFF
TRBV6-5	TRBJ2-5	.	.	TGTGCCAGCGGGCAGTTAGAGACCCAGTACTTC	CASGQLETQYF
TRBV5-1	TRBJ2-2	.	.	TGCGCCAGCAGCTTGGGGGCAGCGAACACCGGGGAGCTGTTTTTT	CASSLGAANTGELFF
TRBV29-1	TRBJ2-5	TRBD2	.	TGCAGCGCCGGACTAGCGGGGGGGCAGCAAGAGACCCAGTACTTC	CSAGLAGGQQETQYF
TRBV6-1	TRBJ2-2	.	.	TGTGCCAGCAGTGTCGACAGGACTTCGACGGGCGGGGAGCTGTTTTTT	CASSVDRTSTGGELFF
TRBV27	TRBJ1-4	.	.	TGTGCCAGCAGTATTGGGAGTATTTCGAGTGAAAAACTGTTTTTT	CASSIGSISSEKLFF
TRBV9	TRBJ2-7	TRBD1	.	TGTGCCAGCAGCGCGGACAGGACTTCCTACGAGCAGTACTTC	CASSADRTSYEQYF
TRBV9	TRBJ2-7	TRBD1	.	TGTGCCAGCAGCCCGAGGGACAGGCCCTACTACGAGCAGTACTTC	CASSPRDRPYYEQYF
TRBV7-9	TRBJ1-1	.	.	TGTGCCAGCACCCTAAATCGGGGTGCTTTTGAAGCTTTCTTT	CASTLNRGAFEAFF
TRBV2	TRBJ1-1	.	.	TGTGCCAGCAGAGAACTAGACTACAAGAACACTGAAGCTTTCTTT	CASRELDYKNTEAFF
TRBV11-1	TRBJ2-7	TRBD1	.	TGTGCCAGCACCGATCGACAGGGAAAGGGCGAGCAGTACTTC	CASTDRQGKGEQYF
TRBV3-1/TRBV3-2	TRBJ1-2	TRBD1	.	TGTGCCAGCAGCCCGAGACAGGGGTACTATGGCTACACCTTC	CASSPRQGYYGYTF
TRBV11-3	TRBJ2-2	TRBD1	.	TGTGCCAGCAGCTGCCGGGACAGGGGGTGCACCGGGGAGCTGTTTTTT	CASSCRDRGCTGELFF
TRBV27	TRBJ1-3	.	.	TGTGCCAGCAGTTTTAGAGGTCTTGGAAACACCATATATTTT	CASSFRGLGNTIYF
TRBV6-1	TRBJ1-2	.	.	TGTGCCAGCAGTGAAGGACCCGGACAGTCCGATGGCTACACCTTC	CASSEGPGQSDGYTF
TRBV5-1	TRBJ1-1	.	.	TGCGCCAGCAGTCCTGACATTTACACTGAAGCTTTCTTT	CASSPDIYTEAFF
TRBV6-5	TRBJ1-1	.	.	TGTGCCAGCAGTTACGCGTTTGGACAGTCGAACACTGAAGCTTTCTTT	CASSYAFGQSNTEAFF
TRBV6-2/TRBV6-3	TRBJ2-4	TRBD2	.	TGTGCCAGCAGTTACCTTACTAGCGGGGACATTCAGTACTTC	CASSYLTSGDIQYF
TRBV4-2	TRBJ2-7	.	few	TGTGCCAGCAGCCAAGTAAGCGACGAGCAGTACTTC	CASSQVSDEQYF
TRBV6-6	TRBJ1-1	.	few	TGTGCCAGCAGTTACGAGGTTGAAGCTTTCTTT	CASSYEVEAFF
TRBV18	TRBJ1-2	TRBD1	.	TGTGCCAGCTCCCCAAGACAGGGCAACTATGGCTACACCTTC	CASSPRQGNYGYTF
TRBV7-3	TRBJ2-2	TRBD1	.	TGTGCCAGCAGCTTATGGTCAGGGGGCTCCGGGGAGCTGTTTTTT	CASSLWSGGSGELFF
TRBV18	TRBJ2-7	.	.	TGTGCCAGCTCCTGGCAGGCGTCCTACGAGCAGTACTTC	CASSWQASYEQYF
TRBV18	TRBJ1-1	TRBD1	.	TGTGCCAGCTCACGTCCGGCGGACAGGGGCACTGAAGCTTTCTTT	CASSRPADRGTEAFF
TRBV6-1	TRBJ1-1	.	.	TGTGCCAGCAGTGATTATTTGTCGGGGTCAGGCACTGAAGCTTTCTTT	CASSDYLSGSGTEAFF
TRBV12-3/TRBV12-4	TRBJ1-2	TRBD1	.	TGTGCCAGCACCCCAGGACAGGGCTATGGCTACACCTTC	CASTPGQGYGYTF
TRBV9	TRBJ2-2	TRBD1	.	TGTGCCAGCAGCGTCGGACAGGGAATCACCGGGGAGCTGTTTTTT	CASSVGQGITGELFF
TRBV27	TRBJ1-4	.	.	TGTGCCAGCAGTTTACATGGGAGTACGGGGGAAAAACTGTTTTTT	CASSLHGSTGEKLFF